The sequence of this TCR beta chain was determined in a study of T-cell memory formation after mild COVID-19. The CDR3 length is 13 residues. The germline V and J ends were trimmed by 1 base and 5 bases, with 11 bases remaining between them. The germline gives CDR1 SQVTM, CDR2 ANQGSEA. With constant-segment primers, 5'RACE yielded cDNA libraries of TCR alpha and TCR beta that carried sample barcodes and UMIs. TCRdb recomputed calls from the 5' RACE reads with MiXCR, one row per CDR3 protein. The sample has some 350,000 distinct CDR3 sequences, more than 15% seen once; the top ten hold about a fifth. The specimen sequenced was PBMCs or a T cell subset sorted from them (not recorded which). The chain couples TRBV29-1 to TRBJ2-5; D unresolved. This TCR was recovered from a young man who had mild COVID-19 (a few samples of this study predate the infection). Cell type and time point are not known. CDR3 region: CSVEVFEGETQYF. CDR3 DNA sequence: TGCAGCGTTGAAGTGTTCGAAGGCGAGACCCAGTACTTC.